This T cell receptor beta chain was sequenced in a study of memory CD4+ T cells and cytomegalovirus serostatus. Study-level information: Donors were healthy Belgian adults, under 10 CMV seropositive and 24 seronegative. Study conclusions and caveats: Each of 65 to 75 CMV-associated TCRbeta sequences occurred in one to five individuals.

CDR3 length: 17 residues. Germline V lookup: CDR1 MDHEN, CDR2 SYDVKM. V shed 6 bases and J shed 1 base, with 19 bases lying between them. Note on this clone: Its target is not known.

Single viable CD3+CD4+CD8-CD45RO+ cells were sorted as the memory CD4+ T cells. After thawing, CD4+ T cells were positively selected. Authors' methods: After removing out-of-frame reads, 2,204,828 distinct TCRbeta sequences remained. The method was immunoSEQ multiplex PCR; TCRdb's version includes in-frame clones alone and lacks a portion of them. V and J calls plus clone size are reproduced from that table; the DNA served to infer D and trimming. Among over 45,000 clones, around 76% were seen once, and the ten largest hold approximately 0.39%. The rearrangement links TRBV28 to TRBJ1-5; D perhaps matches TRBD1 (6 bases). Sequenced sample: memory CD4+ T cells from blood. The receptor comes from an adult in good health and CMV-seronegative. CDR3 protein: CASSRTRGGKSNQPQHF. In DNA form, the CDR3 reads TGTGCCAGCAGCCGTACCAGGGGAGGTAAGAGCAATCAGCCCCAGCATTTT.